This T cell receptor beta chain emerged from a study of metastatic and nonmetastatic thyroid tumors. TCRdb used MiXCR to call clones anew from the PCR reads. The sample records around 16,000 clones, 20% to 25% being singletons. CDR3 size: 17 residues. Deletions cut 3 bases from V and 0 bases from J, with 15 bases between. Per the germline V gene, CDR1 is SGDLS and CDR2 is YYNGEE. None of the patients had undergone any treatment ahead of thyroid surgery. The chain uses TRBV9 and TRBJ2-2; tentative D call: TRBD2 (6 bases). The sample was tumor tissue. This clonotype originated in a male donor with papillary thyroid cancer or a benign thyroid nodule (not recorded which). Some clones in this sample may be carry-over from other donors' samples. CDR3 sequence: CASSAPRGSANTGELFF. The CDR3 DNA reads TGTGCCAGCAGCGCCCCCCGGGGGAGCGCGAACACCGGGGAGCTGTTTTTT.